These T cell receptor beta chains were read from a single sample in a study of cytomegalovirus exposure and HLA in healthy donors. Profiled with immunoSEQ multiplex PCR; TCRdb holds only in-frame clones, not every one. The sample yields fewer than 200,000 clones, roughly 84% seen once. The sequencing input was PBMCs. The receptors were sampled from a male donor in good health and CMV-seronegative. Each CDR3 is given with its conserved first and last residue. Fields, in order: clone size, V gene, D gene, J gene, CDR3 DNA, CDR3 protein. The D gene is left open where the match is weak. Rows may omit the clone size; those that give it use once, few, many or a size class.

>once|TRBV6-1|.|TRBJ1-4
TGTGCCAGCACTGACAGAAACATTAATGAAAAACTGTTTTTT
CASTDRNINEKLFF
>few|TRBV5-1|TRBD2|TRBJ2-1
TGCGCCAGCAGCTCTAGCGGGGGGGCCGGTGAGCAGTTCTTC
CASSSSGGAGEQFF
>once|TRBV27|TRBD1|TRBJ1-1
TGTGCCAGCAGTTTTCTAAAGGGGGCAAACACTGAAGCTTTCTTT
CASSFLKGANTEAFF
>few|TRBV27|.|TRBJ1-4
TGTGCCAGCAGTTTATACCCCCCCTGGACAGTCAATGAAAAACTGTTTTTT
CASSLYPPWTVNEKLFF
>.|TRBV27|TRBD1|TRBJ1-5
TGTGCCAGCAGTTCCACCCCTCAACTACAGGGGGCCAAACAGCCCCAGCATTTT
CASSSTPQLQGAKQPQHF
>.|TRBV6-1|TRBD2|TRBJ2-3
TGTGCCAGCAGTGGAAACCCCAAGACTAGCGGGCCCTCCACAGATACGCAGTATTTT
CASSGNPKTSGPSTDTQYF
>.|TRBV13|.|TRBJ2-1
TGTGCCAGCAGCTTTAACAGGGAGCAGTTCTTC
CASSFNREQFF
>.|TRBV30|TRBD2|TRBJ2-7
TGTGCCTGGGCCCCGACTAGCGGGTATTCCTACGAGCAGTACTTC
CAWAPTSGYSYEQYF
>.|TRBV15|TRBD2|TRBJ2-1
TGTGCCACCGGGATAGCGGGGAGTTCAGAGCAGTTCTTC
CATGIAGSSEQFF
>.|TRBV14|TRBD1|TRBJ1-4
TGTGCCAGCAGCCCAAAGGACAGGGTTGAAGGCGAAAAACTGTTTTTT
CASSPKDRVEGEKLFF
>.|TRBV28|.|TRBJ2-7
TGTGCCAGCAGCCCAGGGACACGCTCCTACGAGCAGTACTTC
CASSPGTRSYEQYF
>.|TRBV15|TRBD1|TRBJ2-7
TGTGCCACCAGCGGCCCGGGACAGGGGAAAGACGAGCAGTACTTC
CATSGPGQGKDEQYF
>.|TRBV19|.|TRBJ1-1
TGTGCCAGTACACCTCCTTACGCGGGCCCTAACACTGAAGCTTTCTTT
CASTPPYAGPNTEAFF
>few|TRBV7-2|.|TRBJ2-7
TGTGCCAGCAGCGGCCGAGGGGGGGCCTACGAGCAGTACTTC
CASSGRGGAYEQYF
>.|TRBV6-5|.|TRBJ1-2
TGTGCCAGCTTTTCGTCTAACTATGGCTACACCTTC
CASFSSNYGYTF
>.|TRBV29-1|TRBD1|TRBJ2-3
TGCAGCGTTAAGGGGGCGAAGGATACGCAGTATTTT
CSVKGAKDTQYF
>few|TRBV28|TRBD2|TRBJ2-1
TGTGCCTGCCAAGGTACTAGCGGGAGAAACTACAATGAGCAGTTCTTC
CACQGTSGRNYNEQFF
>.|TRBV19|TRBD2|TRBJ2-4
TGTGCCAGTAACACTCCGGGACTAGCGGGAAACATTCAGTACTTC
CASNTPGLAGNIQYF
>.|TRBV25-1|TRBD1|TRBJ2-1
TGTGCCAGCAGCGGGGACAGAATCTACAATGAGCAGTTCTTC
CASSGDRIYNEQFF
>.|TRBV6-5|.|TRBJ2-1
TGTGCCAGCAGTTACCCCGGGGGTTCCAATGAGCAGTTCTTC
CASSYPGGSNEQFF
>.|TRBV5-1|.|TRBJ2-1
TGCGCCAGCAGCTTGGGGCGGGGAGGTGAGCAGTTCTTC
CASSLGRGGEQFF
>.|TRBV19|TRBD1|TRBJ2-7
TGTGCCACCTCATGGGGACAGGGACCATACGAGCAGTACTTC
CATSWGQGPYEQYF
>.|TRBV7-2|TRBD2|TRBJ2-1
TGTGCCAGCAGCTTAGTAGTACCTTCTAGCGGGAGTAGCGATGAGCAGTTCTTC
CASSLVVPSSGSSDEQFF
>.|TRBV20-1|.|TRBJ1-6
TGCAGTGTCGGAGTAGGATCACCCCTCCACTTT
CSVGVGSPLHF
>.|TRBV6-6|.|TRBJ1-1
TGTGCCAGCAGTTACTCTGGGCAGGAGGTTGAAGCTTTCTTT
CASSYSGQEVEAFF
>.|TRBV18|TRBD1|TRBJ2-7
TGTGCCAGCTCACGCGGACAGGGAGCCTACGAGCAGTACTTC
CASSRGQGAYEQYF
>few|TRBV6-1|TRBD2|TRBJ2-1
TGTGCCAGCAGTGAGGTAGCGGGGGGTTACAATGAGCAGTTCTTC
CASSEVAGGYNEQFF
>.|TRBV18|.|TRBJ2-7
TGTGCCAGCTCACCCCCCGGACAGACCAACTACGAGCAGTACTTC
CASSPPGQTNYEQYF
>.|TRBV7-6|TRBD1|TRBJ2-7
TGTGCCAGCAGCTCCGAGCCGGGACAGGCAAACGAGCAGTACTTC
CASSSEPGQANEQYF
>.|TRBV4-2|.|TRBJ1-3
TGTGCCAGCAGCCAAGGAGAATGGCAGGGTGGAAACACCATATATTTT
CASSQGEWQGGNTIYF
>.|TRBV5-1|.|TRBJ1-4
TGCGCCAGCACCTTTGATGGACAGAGGGATGAAAAACTGTTTTTT
CASTFDGQRDEKLFF
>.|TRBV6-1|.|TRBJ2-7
TGTGCCAGCAGTGAATCCGTGCCAGGGGAGCAGTACTTC
CASSESVPGEQYF
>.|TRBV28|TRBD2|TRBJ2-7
TGTGCCCGGGGTAGCGGGAACCTCTCCTACGAGCAGTACTTC
CARGSGNLSYEQYF
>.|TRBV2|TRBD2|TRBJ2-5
TGTGCCAGCAGGATCGGGACTAGCGGGGGGGCCGGGCAAGAGACCCAGTACTTC
CASRIGTSGGAGQETQYF
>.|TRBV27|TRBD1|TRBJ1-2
TGTGCCAGCAGTACTCGAAGGGGGACAGGGGAAGAAATAAGGGGTGGCTACACCTTC
CASSTRRGTGEEIRGGYTF
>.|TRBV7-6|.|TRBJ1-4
TGTGCCAGCAGCCCCAGTACAGAGCACGGAAATGAAAAACTGTTTTTT
CASSPSTEHGNEKLFF
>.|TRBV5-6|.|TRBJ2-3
TGTGCCAGCAGCCCTGGGAGGTCAGATACGCAGTATTTT
CASSPGRSDTQYF
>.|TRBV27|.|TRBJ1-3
TGTGCCAGCAGTGAAAGGAGCTCTGGAAACACCATATATTTT
CASSERSSGNTIYF
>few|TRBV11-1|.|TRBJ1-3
TGTGCCAGCAGCCAGGACAGAAACACCATATATTTT
CASSQDRNTIYF
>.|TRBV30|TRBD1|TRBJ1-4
TGTGCCTCGCAGGGGGTGAGGAATGAAAAACTGTTTTTT
CASQGVRNEKLFF